What follows is one TCR beta chain and its context. The germline V gene has CDR1 KGHSH and CDR2 LQKENI. The J segment lost 9 bases and the V segment lost 4 bases, leaving 5 bases of the junction unmatched. The CDR3 spans 15 residues. The sample originates from a study of blood T cell repertoires in COVID-19. In the study overall: Both acute and convalescent COVID-19 samples were obtained from the United States, Italy and Spain. Sources were T cells, B-cell-depleted T cells, or PBMCs; the material itself was cDNA or gDNA.

The assay was immunoSEQ multiplex PCR, and TCRdb's table has in-frame clones only and misses some. The table includes approximately 350,000 clones, about 90% detected once. The sequenced sample was peripheral blood. The receptor's source is a woman aged 18-29 years who had recovered from COVID-19. J is TRBJ2-1 and V is TRBV18, with 14 bases matching TRBD2. The CDR3 DNA reads as TGTGCCAGCTCACAGGGACTAGCGGGAGAGGGTGAGCAGTTCTTC. Translated: CASSQGLAGEGEQFF.